Each of the 14 T cell receptor beta chains below was sequenced from the same sample in a study of CD8 T cells in ankylosing spondylitis. TCRdb analysed the 5' RACE reads with MiXCR anew, one entry per CDR3 protein. The sample lists roughly 170,000 distinct CDR3 sequences, 9.8% occurring once. Sequencing was performed on blood, either unsorted or a sorted T cell fraction (not recorded which). The source of these receptors is a female donor with ankylosing spondylitis or in good health (not recorded which).

This clonotype appeared a few times. The chain links TRBV5-5 to TRBJ2-1, with D tentatively TRBD1 or TRBD2 (5 bases each). The V gene's germline CDR1 is SGHKS and CDR2 YYEKEE (reference sequence). CDR3 length: 15 amino acids. Trimming removed 6 bases at V and 0 bases at J, with 13 bases between. CDR3 nucleotide sequence: TGTGCCAGCACCGTGGGGGATCTCTCCTACAATGAGCAGTTCTTC. Translating it yields CASTVGDLSYNEQFF.

This clonotype was seen only a few times. V gene TRBV9 combines with J gene TRBJ2-7; no definite D call. The germline CDR1 and CDR2 sequences are SGDLS and YYNGEE. V dropped 5 bases and J dropped 7 bases, with 13 bases sitting between them. The CDR3 totals 12 residues. The CDR3 nucleotides read TGTGCCAGCAGTTCTTCCCCTGGGGAGCAGTACTTC. Translating it yields CASSSSPGEQYF. The complete variable domain, with remaining parts taken from reference TRBV9 and TRBJ2-7, reads DSGVTQTPKHLITATGQRVTLRCSPRSGDLSVYWYQQSLDQGLQFLIQYYNGEERAKGNILERFSAQQFPDLHSELNLSSLELGDSALYFCASSSSPGEQYFGPGTRLTVT.

The chain uses TRBV28 and TRBJ1-2; tentative D call: TRBD1 (6 bases). The germline V gene encodes CDR1 MDHEN and CDR2 SYDVKM. V lost 9 bases, J lost 0 bases, and 17 bases lay in between. This CDR3 has 15 amino acids. For the CDR3, the DNA is TGTGCCAGTCTGGTCCAGGACAGAGCTAACTATGGCTACACCTTC. Translating gives CASLVQDRANYGYTF.

Only a few counts were recorded for this clonotype. This rearrangement joins TRBV23-1 to TRBJ2-4; tentative D call: TRBD2 (5 bases). TRBV23-1 qualifies as an ORF whose function is uncertain. The CDR3 is 12 amino acids. The V and J ends lost 4 bases and 9 bases respectively, with 10 bases between them. The CDR3 loop is CASSPVTSIQYF. For the CDR3, the DNA is TGCGCCAGCAGTCCAGTTACTAGCATTCAGTACTTC.

The chain recombines TRBV20-1 with TRBJ1-6; the D gene is possibly TRBD1 (6 bases). With 0 bases removed from V and 10 bases from J, the gap between germline ends came to 16 bases. Per germline, CDR1 DFQATT and CDR2 SNEGSKA (reference sequence). The length of the CDR3 is 15 residues. DNA for the CDR3: TGCAGTGCTAGAGATCGAAGGAGCCAGGGGTCACCCCTCCACTTT. Its protein product is CSARDRRSQGSPLHF.

This clonotype was seen ten or more times. CDR3: CASSETGGSYEQYF. The CDR3 nucleotides read TGTGCCAGCAGTGAGACAGGGGGCTCCTACGAGCAGTACTTC. The J gene is TRBJ2-7, the V gene TRBV6-1, with TRBD1 identical over 9 bases. CDR1 and CDR2 from the germline V gene are MNHNS and SASEGT. The CDR3 is 14 residues long. V was pared by 3 bases and J by 0 bases, with 0 bases of the junction left unmatched.

This clonotype was counted between two and nine times. This sequence joins TRBV20-1 and TRBJ2-7; TRBD2 is a possible D gene (5 bases). CDR3 length equals 12 residues. V dropped 2 bases and J dropped 5 bases, with 10 bases sitting between them. CDR1 and CDR2 from the germline V gene are DFQATT and SNEGSKA (reference sequence). The CDR3 spells CSARRQRNEQYF. CDR3 nucleotide sequence: TGCAGTGCTAGACGTCAGCGGAACGAGCAGTACTTC.

This clonotype was observed a handful of times. The limits of the CDR3 on the DNA are not certain, so only TCRdb's listed CDR3 is given. The chain has TRBV9 and TRBJ2-2; TRBD2 was called by the table and not checked on the DNA. The CDR3 length is 16 residues, termini included. Germline V gene sequence: CDR1 SGDLS, CDR2 YYNGEE. The CDR3 region is CASSLFGEGSTGELLF.

With regard to this clonotype: Just one base apart from a much larger clone, this may be a read error. J is TRBJ2-2 and V is TRBV20-1; TRBD2 might be the D (6 bases). Germline-derived CDR1 and CDR2 are DFQATT and SNEGSKA (reference sequence). CDR3 length equals 14 residues. CDR3 sequence (DNA): TGCAGTGCTAGTGCCAGCGCCCACACCGGGGGGCTGTTTTTT. Translated: CSASASAHTGGLFF.

This clonotype has a handful of counts. The chain recombines TRBV11-2 with TRBJ2-7, with D perhaps TRBD2 (6 bases). Per the germline V gene, CDR1 is SGHAT and CDR2 is FQNNGV. Trimming took 3 bases from V and 6 from J, leaving 12 bases between them. The CDR3 has 13 residues. The DNA for the CDR3 is TGTGCCAGCAGCTTCCCGCGGGGAGTCGAGCAGTACTTC. Translation gives CASSFPRGVEQYF.

The sample holds a few counts of this clonotype. The chain joins TRBV9 to TRBJ1-1, with a weak D call TRBD1 (5 bases). Looked up from germline, CDR1 is SGDLS and CDR2 is YYNGEE. Between the trimmed V and J ends, which lost 1 base and 3 bases, there was a span of 10 bases. The CDR3 is 14 residues long. The CDR3 loop is CASSVSHRYTEAFF. The CDR3 DNA is TGTGCCAGCAGCGTAAGTCACAGGTACACTGAAGCTTTCTTT.

Comments on this clonotype: This clone may be a read error of a much larger clone one base away. This sequence joins TRBV11-2 and TRBJ2-3, with 8 bases identical to TRBD1. The germline CDR1 and CDR2 sequences are SGHAT and FQNNGV. The CDR3 totals 15 residues. V lost 6 bases and J lost 6; bases outside the gene matches: 11. The CDR3 sequence: CASRRQGLRRDTQYF. CDR3 bases: TGTGCCAGCAGACGACAGGGGCTCCGAAGGGATACGCAGTATTTT.

This clonotype showed up many times. V is TRBV12-3 or TRBV12-4 and J is TRBJ2-7; TRBD1 aligns across 8 bases. J lost 3 bases, V lost 4 bases, and 2 bases had no gene match. This CDR3 contains 13 residues. CDR3 sequence (DNA): TGTGCCAGCAGTTACGACAGGGGCTACGAGCAGTACTTC. Protein sequence: CASSYDRGYEQYF.

This clonotype was counted many times. The chain is built from TRBV15 and TRBJ2-1; a possible D gene is TRBD1 (8 bases). Per the germline V gene, CDR1 is LNHNV and CDR2 is YYDKDF (reference sequence). V lost 5 bases, J lost 7 bases, and 15 bases lay in between. This CDR3 has 14 amino acids. The CDR3 DNA sequence: TGTGCCACCAGCGTAGACAGGGGAGGGAATGAGCAGTTCTTC. Its translation: CATSVDRGGNEQFF. The full variable domain, with the rest looked up from reference TRBV15 and TRBJ2-1, is DAMVIQNPRYQVTQFGKPVTLSCSQTLNHNVMYWYQQKSSQAPKLLFHYYDKDFNNEADTPDNFQSRRPNTSFCFLDIRSPGLGDTAMYLCATSVDRGGNEQFFGPGTRLTVL.